These 27 T cell receptor beta chains were all obtained from the same sample, sequenced in a study of early T cells in non-severe SARS-CoV-2 infection. TCRdb called the 5' RACE reads again in MiXCR, with one record for every CDR3 protein. This repertoire shows 70,000 to 90,000 distinct CDR3 sequences, 15% to 18% found once; its top ten account for roughly 12%. The sample comprised whole blood. The receptor source for this set is an adult who was a healthcare worker with PCR-confirmed SARS-CoV-2 infection or an uninfected control (not recorded which).

There are a few counts of this clonotype. The chain carries TRBV6-6 and TRBJ1-5; a weak D match, TRBD1 (6 bases). CDR1 is MNHNY and CDR2 is SVGAGI in the germline V gene (reference sequence). The CDR3 spans 16 residues. With 2 bases removed from V and 2 bases from J, the gap between germline ends came to 13 bases. The DNA of the CDR3 is TGTGCCAGCAGTTACGAGGGGGGGGCCGGCAATCAGCCCCAGCATTTT. It codes for CASSYEGGAGNQPQHF.

The chain couples TRBV2 to TRBJ1-1; TRBD1 aligns across 8 bases. V shed 6 bases and J 9 bases; nucleotides not matched to a gene: 3. CDR3 length: 11 residues. Germline values: CDR1 SNHLY, CDR2 FYNNEI. The CDR3 spells CASRRTGKAFF. CDR3 coding DNA: TGTGCCAGCAGGAGGACAGGGAAAGCTTTCTTT.

This clonotype showed up just once. The chain is built from TRBV5-1 and TRBJ2-1; 8 positions agree with TRBD1. The germline gives CDR1 SGHRS, CDR2 YFSETQ. J gave up 3 bases and V 0 bases, and 2 bases lay outside the gene matches. The CDR3 loop spans 15 amino acids. The CDR3 nucleotides read TGCGCCAGCAGCTTGGTGGACAGGGTCTACAATGAGCAGTTCTTC. This encodes CASSLVDRVYNEQFF.

This clonotype has just a few counts. The chain uses TRBV9 and TRBJ1-2; 9 nucleotides agree with TRBD1. V was pared by 4 bases and J by 5 bases, with 6 bases of the junction left unmatched. CDR1 is SGDLS and CDR2 is YYNGEE in the germline V gene. The CDR3 is made up of 14 amino acids. The CDR3 loop reads CASSPWDRVYGYTF. In nucleotides, the CDR3 is TGTGCCAGCAGCCCCTGGGACAGGGTGTATGGCTACACCTTC.

Only a few counts were recorded for this clonotype. V and J are TRBV5-1 and TRBJ2-7; D gene ambiguous. Germline values: CDR1 SGHRS, CDR2 YFSETQ. The CDR3 length is 13 residues. V was clipped by 0 bases and J by 3 bases, with 7 bases between them. The CDR3 spells CASSLVDNYEQYF. The CDR3 coding sequence is TGCGCCAGCAGCTTGGTGGATAACTACGAGCAGTACTTC.

This clonotype was seen more than once but under ten times. The chain is built from TRBV4-1 and TRBJ2-1, with 9 nucleotides matching TRBD2. The J segment lost 4 bases and the V segment lost 1 base, leaving 5 bases of the junction unmatched. The CDR3 runs to 16 residues. Germline loops: CDR1 MGHRA, CDR2 YSYEKL. CDR3 region: CASSQVLAGAYNEQFF. The CDR3 bases are TGCGCCAGCAGCCAAGTCTTAGCGGGGGCTTACAATGAGCAGTTCTTC.

J is TRBJ2-7 and V is TRBV4-2; TRBD2 agrees at 7 bases. Germline V gene lookup returns CDR1 LGHNA and CDR2 YNFKEQ. The V gene end was trimmed by 3 bases and the J gene end by 1 base; junction bases not matched to a gene: 15. This CDR3 has 18 residues. The CDR3 DNA follows: TGTGCCAGCAGCCAGCTTTCCTCGCTAGCGGTTCCTTCCTACGAGCAGTACTTC. This codes for CASSQLSSLAVPSYEQYF.

At least ten counts were recorded for this clonotype. The J gene is TRBJ1-6, the V gene TRBV20-1; D possibly corresponds to TRBD1 (6 bases). The V gene lost 5 bases and the J gene lost 7 bases, with 15 bases spanning the gap. Germline CDR1 DFQATT, CDR2 SNEGSKA (reference sequence). This CDR3 is 14 amino acids long. CDR3 in DNA: TGCAGTGCTCGTCTAGGGGGAAGGAATTCACCCCTCCACTTT. It yields the protein CSARLGGRNSPLHF.

This clonotype was counted many times. The rearrangement joins TRBV5-1 to TRBJ1-1; D is perhaps TRBD1 (5 bases). With 3 bases removed from V and 4 bases from J, the gap between germline ends came to 13 bases. Germline V lookup: CDR1 SGHRS, CDR2 YFSETQ. This CDR3 has 14 residues. As DNA, the CDR3 is TGCGCCAGCAGCTGGGGACTGGGCCCCACTGAAGCTTTCTTT. Its translation: CASSWGLGPTEAFF.

This chain connects TRBV9 to TRBJ2-7; tentatively, D is TRBD1 (6 bases). Germline V gene sequence: CDR1 SGDLS, CDR2 YYNGEE. The CDR3 loop spans 19 amino acids. Trimming left V 4 bases short and J 2 bases short, with 28 bases between. The CDR3 is CASSPRPYSPGQFTYEQYF. The CDR3 bases are TGTGCCAGCAGCCCGCGACCCTATTCTCCGGGACAATTTACCTACGAGCAGTACTTC.

This clonotype was seen a handful of times. This rearrangement joins TRBV27 to TRBJ1-4; 8 bases align to TRBD1. CDR3 length: 14 residues. After removal of 6 bases from V and 4 bases from J, the junction contained 4 bases not matched to a gene. Germline CDR1 is MNHEY and CDR2 is SMNVEV (reference sequence). The CDR3 DNA reads as TGTGCCAGCAGCAAGGACAGGGTTAATGAAAAACTGTTTTTT. Amino acids: CASSKDRVNEKLFF. The full variable domain, rest sourced from reference TRBV27 and TRBJ1-4, is EAQVTQNPRYLITVTGKKLTVTCSQNMNHEYMSWYRQDPGLGLRQIYYSMNVEVTDKGDVPEGYKVSRKEKRNFPLILESPSPNQTSLYFCASSKDRVNEKLFFGSGTQLSVL.

This clonotype was counted only a few times. The CDR3: CASSMGPSVYEQYF. The CDR3 bases are TGTGCCAGCAGTATGGGGCCCTCGGTCTACGAGCAGTACTTC. The gene calls are TRBV6-5 and TRBJ2-7, with TRBD1 as a possible D gene (5 bases). V gave up 5 bases and J gave up 3 bases, with 14 bases separating them. This CDR3 is built from 14 residues. Germline values: CDR1 MNHEY, CDR2 SVGAGI.

This clonotype has only a few counts. J is TRBJ2-1 and V is TRBV19, with TRBD1 as a possible D gene (6 bases). This CDR3 spans 14 amino acids. V dropped 3 bases and J dropped 9 bases, with 15 bases sitting between them. The germline gives CDR1 LNHDA, CDR2 SQIVND (reference sequence). The CDR3 DNA is TGTGCCAGTAGTATGATGTCGGTAGGGGGTGAGCAGTTCTTC. Its protein product is CASSMMSVGGEQFF.

This sequence joins TRBV5-1 and TRBJ2-7; D call uncertain. Trimming took 4 bases from V and 0 from J, leaving 14 bases between them. From germline, CDR1 is SGHRS and CDR2 YFSETQ. The CDR3 has 15 amino acids. The CDR3 loop is CASSPLLPLSYEQYF. CDR3 nucleotide sequence: TGCGCCAGCAGCCCTCTGCTGCCGCTCTCCTACGAGCAGTACTTC.

The chain couples TRBV20-1 to TRBJ2-5; D is perhaps TRBD1 (6 bases). The germline V gene encodes CDR1 DFQATT and CDR2 SNEGSKA (reference sequence). The CDR3 contains 15 residues. The ends were cut back, 0 bases at V and 4 bases at J, with 15 bases in the middle. Written as DNA, the CDR3 is TGCAGTGCTAGAGATCCGGGCAGGGGAACAGAGACCCAGTACTTC. It codes for CSARDPGRGTETQYF.

This clonotype was seen only a few times. The V call is TRBV10-3, the J call TRBJ1-2, with D possibly being TRBD1 (5 bases). The CDR3 has 13 residues. Trimming left V 10 bases short and J 2 bases short, with 14 bases between. CDR1 and CDR2 from the germline V gene are ENHRY and SYGVKD. The chain's CDR3 is CATTGDLNYGYTF. The CDR3 DNA reads as TGTGCCACCACAGGAGACCTCAACTATGGCTACACCTTC.

The chain links TRBV11-3 to TRBJ2-3; 8 bases match TRBD1. The CDR3 length is 20 residues. The junction had 18 bases not matched to a gene; V was cut back by 0 bases and J by 4 bases. In germline, CDR1 is SGHNT, CDR2 YENEEA. The CDR3: CASSLDGPPETGELADTQYF. The DNA of the CDR3 is TGTGCCAGCAGCTTAGATGGTCCTCCGGAGACAGGGGAATTAGCAGATACGCAGTATTTT.

This clonotype was observed a few times. V usage is TRBV7-3 and J usage is TRBJ2-3; 8 nucleotides line up with TRBD2. The CDR3 covers 16 residues. V shed 5 bases and J 6 bases; nucleotides not matched to a gene: 13. From germline, CDR1 is SGHTA and CDR2 FQGTGA. The CDR3 DNA reads as TGTGCCAGCAGCCGGGGAATAGCGGGAAGATCGGATACGCAGTATTTT. Protein sequence: CASSRGIAGRSDTQYF.

The V and J genes are TRBV19 and TRBJ2-6, with TRBD1 matching over 7 bases. The CDR3 spans 15 residues. V dropped 6 bases and J dropped 0; count of bases not matched to a gene: 2. Germline V gives CDR1 LNHDA, CDR2 SQIVND (reference sequence). The CDR3 sequence is CASRGQLSGANVLTF. Here the CDR3 DNA reads TGTGCCAGTAGGGGACAGCTCTCTGGGGCCAACGTCCTGACTTTC.

In this sample, this clonotype turned up a few times. The chain uses TRBV20-1 and TRBJ2-1, with 12 nucleotides matching TRBD2. Trimming at V came to 6 bases and at J to 9 bases, leaving 9 bases not matched to a gene. Germline V CDR1 and CDR2: DFQATT, SNEGSKA (reference sequence). The CDR3 spans 14 residues. CDR3 region: CSAETSGRFSEQFF. DNA of the CDR3: TGCAGTGCAGAGACTAGCGGGAGATTCAGTGAGCAGTTCTTC.

This clonotype has a handful of counts. The chain recombines TRBV6-5 with TRBJ2-3; D gene ambiguous. CDR1 MNHEY and CDR2 SVGAGI come from the germline V gene. This CDR3 has 16 amino acids. V shed 5 bases and J shed 0 bases, with 15 bases lying between them. The DNA for the CDR3 is TGTGCCAGCAGTACCAGGACCGCTAAGAGCACAGATACGCAGTATTTT. Protein sequence: CASSTRTAKSTDTQYF.

This clonotype showed up many times. The chain links TRBV29-1 to TRBJ2-1, with unresolved D. CDR3 size: 14 residues. V shed 0 bases and J shed 2 bases, with 8 bases lying between them. Germline assignment: CDR1 SQVTM and CDR2 ANQGSEA. CDR3 bases: TGCAGCGTTGAAGATAGTCCGACCTACAATGAGCAGTTCTTC. This codes for CSVEDSPTYNEQFF.

This clonotype has only a few counts. The chain joins TRBV5-1 to TRBJ2-1; 12 bases map to TRBD2. The CDR3 has 18 residues. Germline CDR1 is SGHRS and CDR2 is YFSETQ. The V gene end was trimmed by 0 bases and the J gene end by 7 bases; junction bases not matched to a gene: 11. CDR3: CASSLVASGGAPSNEQFF. CDR3 bases: TGCGCCAGCAGCTTGGTCGCTAGCGGGGGGGCCCCTTCAAATGAGCAGTTCTTC.

This clonotype has a handful of counts. The J gene is TRBJ2-7, the V gene TRBV20-1, with a possible D match to TRBD1 (5 bases). The germline V gene has CDR1 DFQATT and CDR2 SNEGSKA (reference sequence). V was pared by 5 bases and J by 6 bases, with 8 bases between. The CDR3 contains 10 residues. The CDR3 DNA follows: TGCAGTGCTGAAGACAGCGAGCAGTACTTC. The encoded protein is CSAEDSEQYF.

This clonotype was observed at least ten times. This chain links TRBV20-1 with TRBJ1-2; tentative D call: TRBD1 (5 bases). With 0 bases removed from V and 8 bases from J, the gap between germline ends came to 10 bases. This CDR3 is 12 amino acids long. The V gene's germline CDR1 is DFQATT and CDR2 SNEGSKA (reference sequence). CDR3 sequence reads: CSARDSGRGYTF. The DNA for the CDR3 is TGCAGTGCTAGAGATTCAGGGCGCGGCTACACCTTC.

This sequence joins TRBV3-1 and TRBJ2-7; D may be TRBD1 (5 bases). Per germline, CDR1 LGHDT and CDR2 YNNKEL (reference sequence). The CDR3 length is 15 residues. Trimming removed 4 bases from V and 6 bases from J, with 19 bases in between. The CDR3 nucleotides are TGTGCCAGCAGCCCCGGGCAGGTCAGGGTGAGCGAGCAGTACTTC. Amino acids: CASSPGQVRVSEQYF.

The chain employs TRBV30 and TRBJ1-2; D not certain. The CDR3 is 14 residues long. The V gene lost 1 base and the J gene lost 0 bases, with 9 bases spanning the gap. Looked up from germline, CDR1 is GTSNPN and CDR2 is SVGIG (reference sequence). The CDR3 nucleotides are TGTGCCTGGAGTGGTCCCGTTACTAACTATGGCTACACCTTC. Amino acids: CAWSGPVTNYGYTF.